The next 27 T cell receptor beta chains were all read from a single sample in a study of radiotherapy plus CTLA-4 blockade in lung cancer. The protocol was immunoSEQ multiplex PCR, while the TCRdb copy is restricted to in-frame clones and leaves out a portion. Of some 60,000 clones listed, 76% are singletons. The specimen comprised peripheral blood, sampled from a patient treated with radiotherapy plus ipilimumab. The receptors were sampled from a human donor with non-small cell lung cancer who had a complete response to radiotherapy plus ipilimumab.

This chain links TRBV7-3 with TRBJ2-5; 7 nucleotides match TRBD1. Losses at the gene ends were 5 bases for V and 7 bases for J; bases not matched to a gene: 7. The CDR3 runs to 13 residues. From germline, CDR1 is SGHTA and CDR2 FQGTGA. CDR3 loop: CASSPTGLGTQYF. The CDR3 DNA reads TGTGCCAGCAGCCCGACAGGGCTGGGGACCCAGTACTTC. The full variable domain, rest sourced from reference TRBV7-3 and TRBJ2-5, is GAGVSQTPSNKVTEKGKYVELRCDPISGHTALYWYRQSLGQGPEFLIYFQGTGAADDSGLPNDRFFAVRPEGSVSTLKIQRTERGDSAVYLCASSPTGLGTQYFGPGTRLLVL.

The chain is built from TRBV4-3 and TRBJ2-1; 7 nucleotides line up with TRBD1. In germline, CDR1 is LGHNA, CDR2 YSLEER. The ends lost 4 bases at V and 4 bases at J; junction bases unmatched: 10. CDR3 size: 16 residues. CDR3 region: CASSPGTAETYNEQFF. CDR3 coding DNA: TGCGCCAGCAGCCCGGGGACAGCTGAGACGTACAATGAGCAGTTCTTC.

V is TRBV13 and J is TRBJ2-7, with a possible D match to TRBD1 (6 bases). Germline V gene data show CDR1 as PRHDT and CDR2 as FYEKMQ (reference sequence). This CDR3 spans 18 amino acids. V was cut by 0 bases and J by 1 base, with 19 bases left in between. The CDR3 reads CASSLGLSERQGSYEQYF. DNA for the CDR3: TGTGCCAGCAGCTTAGGGCTCTCGGAGCGTCAGGGGTCCTACGAGCAGTACTTC. The full variable domain, rest sourced from reference TRBV13 and TRBJ2-7, is AAGVIQSPRHLIKEKRETATLKCYPIPRHDTVYWYQQGPGQDPQFLISFYEKMQSDKGSIPDRFSAQQFSDYHSELNMSSLELGDSALYFCASSLGLSERQGSYEQYFGPGTRLTVT.

This rearrangement joins TRBV7-8 to TRBJ2-1; 8 bases fit TRBD2. Germline lookup yields CDR1 SGHVS and CDR2 FQNEAQ. The CDR3 contains 14 residues. The V and J ends lost 4 bases and 9 bases, in that order; junction bases with no gene match: 8. CDR3 sequence: CASSSQRELVEQFF. The CDR3 coding sequence is TGTGCCAGCAGCTCTCAGCGGGAGTTGGTTGAGCAGTTCTTC.

The chain recombines TRBV5-1 with TRBJ2-5, with D possibly being TRBD1 (6 bases). The germline CDR1 and CDR2 sequences are SGHRS and YFSETQ. Trimming took off 4 bases at V and 0 bases at J, with 10 bases between the two ends. CDR3 length equals 14 residues. CDR3 nucleotide sequence: TGCGCCAGCAGCCCACAGGGCGACCAAGAGACCCAGTACTTC. Protein: CASSPQGDQETQYF.

The V call is TRBV6-5, the J call TRBJ1-5, with TRBD1 identical over 7 bases. The CDR3 is made up of 15 amino acids. J gave up 0 bases and V 2 bases, and 1 base lay outside the gene matches. The germline V gene encodes CDR1 MNHEY and CDR2 SVGAGI. The CDR3 loop reads CASSYQGDSNQPQHF. DNA of the CDR3: TGTGCCAGCAGTTACCAGGGGGATAGCAATCAGCCCCAGCATTTT.

This rearrangement joins TRBV18 to TRBJ2-2, with a tentative D call TRBD1 (6 bases). With 2 bases removed from V and 0 bases from J, the gap between germline ends came to 19 bases. The CDR3 runs 19 residues. CDR1 is KGHSH and CDR2 is LQKENI in the germline V gene. The CDR3 DNA reads TGTGCCAGCTCACCATCGGCTTGGACAGATTCCGCGAACACCGGGGAGCTGTTTTTT. This encodes CASSPSAWTDSANTGELFF.

The chain combines TRBV5-1 with TRBJ2-7, with D perhaps matching TRBD1 (6 bases). Germline V gene lookup returns CDR1 SGHRS and CDR2 YFSETQ. CDR3 length: 14 residues. V was trimmed by 0 bases and J by 6 bases, leaving 13 bases between them. CDR3 in amino acids: CASSLGQVFGEQYF. Here the CDR3 DNA reads TGCGCCAGCAGCTTGGGACAGGTGTTCGGCGAGCAGTACTTC.

The chain uses TRBV14 and TRBJ2-5; D is undetermined. Trimming pared 1 base from V and 0 bases from J, leaving 6 bases between. The germline gives CDR1 SGHDN, CDR2 FVKESK. This CDR3 spans 14 amino acids. The CDR3 loop is CASSQVRDQETQYF. CDR3 nucleotide sequence: TGTGCCAGCAGCCAAGTAAGAGACCAAGAGACCCAGTACTTC.

The chain carries TRBV12-5 and TRBJ1-4; D perhaps matches TRBD1 (5 bases). CDR1 LGHNT and CDR2 FRNRAP come from the germline V gene. Trimming cost V 4 bases and J 7 bases, with 10 bases left between them. The CDR3 sequence is 13 residues long. The DNA for the CDR3 is TGTGCTAGTGGTTGGAGTCAGGGTGAAAAACTGTTTTTT. Translated: CASGWSQGEKLFF.

The rearrangement joins TRBV5-4 to TRBJ1-2; a weak D match, TRBD1 (5 bases). Germline loops: CDR1 SGHNT, CDR2 YYREEE (reference sequence). Trimming took off 4 bases at V and 1 base at J, with 14 bases between the two ends. This CDR3 contains 15 residues. Here the CDR3 reads CASSLSSGINYGYTF. The CDR3 region has the DNA TGTGCCAGCAGCCTGTCGTCAGGGATTAACTATGGCTACACCTTC.

The chain is built from TRBV2 and TRBJ2-1; 7 positions match TRBD1. Trimming removed 7 bases from V and 2 bases from J; junction bases left unmatched: 2. This CDR3 has 13 amino acids. Germline-derived CDR1 and CDR2 are SNHLY and FYNNEI. CDR3 in amino acids: CASKQGTYNEQFF. Here the CDR3 DNA reads TGTGCCAGCAAACAGGGGACCTACAATGAGCAGTTCTTC. Combining the CDR3 with reference TRBV2 and TRBJ2-1 gives the whole variable domain EPEVTQTPSHQVTQMGQEVILRCVPISNHLYFYWYRQILGQKVEFLVSFYNNEISEKSEIFDDQFSVERPDGSNFTLKIRSTKLEDSAMYFCASKQGTYNEQFFGPGTRLTVL.

The chain employs TRBV6-1 and TRBJ2-5, with 8 positions matching TRBD1. The DNA end is a closer match to TRBJ2-7, so the J assignment may be wrong. Germline V lookup: CDR1 MNHNS, CDR2 SASEGT. This CDR3 is 15 amino acids long. The CDR3 reads CASSEGQGAFYEQYF. The CDR3, as DNA: TGTGCCAGCAGTGAAGGGCAGGGGGCGTTTTACGAGCAGTACTTC.

The chain is built from TRBV2 and TRBJ1-5; TRBD1 matches at 9 bases. The CDR3 is 18 amino acids. Germline CDR1 reads SNHLY; CDR2 reads FYNNEI. V was pared by 6 bases and J by 1 base, with 13 bases of the junction left unmatched. The chain's CDR3 is CASSTAGTGSWSNQPQHF. The DNA of the CDR3 is TGTGCCAGCAGCACAGCCGGGACAGGGAGTTGGAGCAATCAGCCCCAGCATTTT.

The chain carries TRBV7-2 and TRBJ2-2, with 8 nucleotides matching TRBD1. With V trimmed by 1 base and J by 1 base, 5 bases remained unmatched. Germline V gene sequence: CDR1 SGHTA, CDR2 FQGNSA. The CDR3 totals 17 residues. Written as DNA, the CDR3 is TGTGCCAGCAGCTTAGTGGCCGGGACAGGGAACACCGGGGAGCTGTTTTTT. Amino acids: CASSLVAGTGNTGELFF.

V and J are TRBV18 and TRBJ2-7; 7 bases are a match to TRBD1. The CDR3 sequence is 13 residues long. Unmatched junction bases numbered 3, after V lost 4 bases and J lost 3 bases. CDR1 is KGHSH and CDR2 is LQKENI in the germline V gene. The CDR3 DNA sequence: TGTGCCAGCTCACGGGACAGCAACTACGAGCAGTACTTC. As protein: CASSRDSNYEQYF.

J is TRBJ1-1 and V is TRBV19; no clear D. This CDR3 region has 13 residues. V shed 3 bases and J shed 5 bases, with 10 bases lying between them. The germline CDR1 and CDR2 sequences are LNHDA and SQIVND (reference sequence). CDR3 in amino acids: CASSIRGWTEAFF. The CDR3 nucleotides read TGTGCCAGTAGTATTCGGGGATGGACTGAAGCTTTCTTT. The entire variable domain, with the rest obtained from reference TRBV19 and TRBJ1-1, is as follows: DGGITQSPKYLFRKEGQNVTLSCEQNLNHDAMYWYRQDPGQGLRLIYYSQIVNDFQKGDIAEGYSVSREKKESFPLTVTSAQKNPTAFYLCASSIRGWTEAFFGQGTRLTVV.

The V gene is TRBV28, the J gene TRBJ1-5; TRBD1 is a possible D gene (6 bases). V lost 4 bases and J lost 0, with 13 bases in between. The germline V gene has CDR1 MDHEN and CDR2 SYDVKM. The CDR3 is 16 residues long. The CDR3 spells CASSSRGGYSNQPQHF. The DNA for the CDR3 is TGTGCCAGCAGTTCTCGAGGGGGATATAGCAATCAGCCCCAGCATTTT.

The chain joins TRBV13 to TRBJ1-1, with D maybe TRBD1 (6 bases). The CDR3 totals 14 residues. The V end was cut by 6 bases, the J end by 1 base, with 12 bases between. The germline V gene has CDR1 PRHDT and CDR2 FYEKMQ (reference sequence). CDR3 bases: TGTGCCAGCAGATTCCGGGGACAGAACACTGAAGCTTTCTTT. Amino acid sequence: CASRFRGQNTEAFF.

This rearrangement joins TRBV6-5 to TRBJ2-7; 8 bases fit TRBD2. Looked up from germline, CDR1 is MNHEY and CDR2 is SVGAGI. The CDR3 extends over 14 amino acids. J lost 4 bases, V lost 2 bases, and 4 bases had no gene match. This chain's CDR3 is CASSYRGGGYEQYF. CDR3 bases: TGTGCCAGCAGTTACCGGGGGGGCGGGTACGAGCAGTACTTC.

This clone was picked up a small number of times. The V gene is TRBV6-1, the J gene TRBJ2-7, with 9 bases matching TRBD1. The CDR3 is 14 amino acids. Losses at the gene ends were 6 bases for V and 2 bases for J; bases not matched to a gene: 5. Per germline, CDR1 MNHNS and CDR2 SASEGT. The CDR3 reads CASSTRDRAYEQYF. The CDR3 bases are TGTGCCAGCAGCACTAGGGACAGGGCCTACGAGCAGTACTTC.

The V call is TRBV18, the J call TRBJ2-3, with 7 bases matching TRBD2. CDR3 size: 14 residues. CDR1 and CDR2 from the germline V gene are KGHSH and LQKENI. Trimming removed 5 bases from V and 3 bases from J; junction bases left unmatched: 5. CDR3 sequence reads: CASSRDYSTDTQYF. DNA of the CDR3: TGTGCCAGCTCAAGGGACTACTCAACAGATACGCAGTATTTT.

This chain connects TRBV6-1 to TRBJ2-7, with TRBD2 as a possible D gene (6 bases). V was cut by 6 bases and J by 3 bases, with 18 bases left in between. In germline, CDR1 is MNHNS, CDR2 SASEGT. This CDR3 comprises 15 residues. The CDR3: CASSYREGGSYEQYF. The CDR3 DNA is TGTGCCAGCAGCTATCGAGAGGGAGGAAGCTACGAGCAGTACTTC.

This chain joins TRBV6-5 and TRBJ2-7, with D possibly TRBD2 on 6 matching bases. The CDR3 is made up of 14 amino acids. In germline, CDR1 is MNHEY, CDR2 SVGAGI. The V end lost 2 bases, the J end lost 2 bases, and 10 bases lay between the germline ends. The CDR3 here is CASSYGGQPYEQYF. Written as DNA, the CDR3 is TGTGCCAGCAGTTACGGAGGGCAGCCCTACGAGCAGTACTTC.

A single count supports this clone. J is TRBJ2-3 and V is TRBV7-2, with TRBD2 matching 8 bases. The CDR3 is 18 amino acids. Looked up from germline, CDR1 is SGHTA and CDR2 is FQGNSA. The ends lost 3 bases at V and 0 bases at J; junction bases unmatched: 11. CDR3 sequence (DNA): TGTGCCAGCAGCTTCCGAGGAACCGGGACTAGGAGCACAGATACGCAGTATTTT. It encodes CASSFRGTGTRSTDTQYF.

This chain links TRBV12-5 with TRBJ2-5, with D perhaps matching TRBD1 (6 bases). Germline V gives CDR1 LGHNT, CDR2 FRNRAP. The V gene lost 0 bases and the J gene lost 1 base, with 21 bases spanning the gap. The CDR3 consists of 19 residues. The CDR3 loop is CASGLVRSVSTGLQETQYF. The CDR3 region has the DNA TGTGCTAGTGGTTTGGTACGTTCTGTGAGTACAGGGCTCCAAGAGACCCAGTACTTC.

This clone was recorded a few times. The J gene is TRBJ2-7, the V gene TRBV5-1; unclear D gene. The germline gives CDR1 SGHRS, CDR2 YFSETQ. V lost 4 bases, J lost 0 bases, and 8 bases lay in between. The CDR3 extends over 13 amino acids. The CDR3 loop is CASSMAFSYEQYF. In DNA, the CDR3 is TGCGCCAGCAGCATGGCGTTCTCCTACGAGCAGTACTTC.